A selection of T cell receptor beta chains follows, all from one sample in a study of control samples from healthy donors and cancer patients. Clones were sequenced by immunoSEQ multiplex PCR, and TCRdb holds only the in-frame ones, with some missing. Of about 120,000 clones in the sample, roughly 87% were seen once. Source material: blood. The receptors derive from a man between 18 and 35 years old in good health. Both conserved end residues are part of each CDR3. Fields, in order: CDR3 DNA, CDR3 protein, V gene, D gene, J gene, clone size, CDR3 length. The D gene is left open where the match is weak. Where a row states a size, it is once, few, many or the class of an expanded clone; other rows omit it.

cdr3_nt: TGTGCCAGCAGGCTTGGGGGGGGACAGCAGTACTTC
cdr3_aa: CASRLGGGQQYF
v_call: TRBV3-1/TRBV3-2
d_call: TRBD2
j_call: TRBJ2-7
clone_size: once
cdr3_length: 12

cdr3_nt: TGTGCCAGCAGCCCAACCCACAACCTCTATGGCTACACCTTC
cdr3_aa: CASSPTHNLYGYTF
v_call: TRBV14
d_call: NA
j_call: TRBJ1-2
clone_size: NA
cdr3_length: 14

cdr3_nt: TGTGCCAGCAGCGTACAGGCTAGCGGGTCTAGCACAGATACGCAGTATTTT
cdr3_aa: CASSVQASGSSTDTQYF
v_call: TRBV9
d_call: TRBD2
j_call: TRBJ2-3
clone_size: NA
cdr3_length: 17

cdr3_nt: TGTGCCAGCAGCTTCGAGGGGACCTCCTACAATGAGCAGTTCTTC
cdr3_aa: CASSFEGTSYNEQFF
v_call: TRBV5-4
d_call: NA
j_call: TRBJ2-1
clone_size: NA
cdr3_length: 15

cdr3_nt: TGTGCCAGCAGTTCCCTTGGGGTGCAAGAGACCCAGTACTTC
cdr3_aa: CASSSLGVQETQYF
v_call: TRBV27
d_call: NA
j_call: TRBJ2-5
clone_size: NA
cdr3_length: 14

cdr3_nt: TGCAGTGCTAGTGGAGTCAGGGGGAGCAATCAGCCCCAGCATTTT
cdr3_aa: CSASGVRGSNQPQHF
v_call: TRBV20-1
d_call: TRBD1
j_call: TRBJ1-5
clone_size: NA
cdr3_length: 15

cdr3_nt: TGTGCCACCAGCAGGCAATTAGCGGCTAGCTCCTACAATGAGCAGTTCTTC
cdr3_aa: CATSRQLAASSYNEQFF
v_call: TRBV15
d_call: NA
j_call: TRBJ2-1
clone_size: NA
cdr3_length: 17

cdr3_nt: TGTGCCAGCAGCGTACTAGCGGGAGGCCCAAATGCGAACACCGGGGAGCTGTTTTTT
cdr3_aa: CASSVLAGGPNANTGELFF
v_call: TRBV9
d_call: TRBD2
j_call: TRBJ2-2
clone_size: NA
cdr3_length: 19

cdr3_nt: TGTGCCAGCAGCCCAGCATTGGGACAGGGAGGTGATGGCTACACCTTC
cdr3_aa: CASSPALGQGGDGYTF
v_call: TRBV7-8
d_call: TRBD1
j_call: TRBJ1-2
clone_size: NA
cdr3_length: 16

cdr3_nt: TGTGCCATCAGTGAGAACGGGCTATCCTACAATGAGCAGTTCTTC
cdr3_aa: CAISENGLSYNEQFF
v_call: TRBV10-3
d_call: NA
j_call: TRBJ2-1
clone_size: NA
cdr3_length: 15

cdr3_nt: TGTGCCAGCAGCCGAGGGATCGGCTACACCTTC
cdr3_aa: CASSRGIGYTF
v_call: TRBV27
d_call: NA
j_call: TRBJ1-2
clone_size: NA
cdr3_length: 11

cdr3_nt: TGTGCCAGCAACAAAGGACGGAAGAACACTGAAGCTTTCTTT
cdr3_aa: CASNKGRKNTEAFF
v_call: TRBV6-5
d_call: NA
j_call: TRBJ1-1
clone_size: NA
cdr3_length: 14

cdr3_nt: TGTGCCTGGAGTCCACAAGGAACGGAGACCCAGTACTTC
cdr3_aa: CAWSPQGTETQYF
v_call: TRBV30
d_call: NA
j_call: TRBJ2-5
clone_size: NA
cdr3_length: 13

cdr3_nt: TGTGCCAGCTCACCTAATCAGGGGGCGCTCGACGAGCAGTACTTC
cdr3_aa: CASSPNQGALDEQYF
v_call: TRBV18
d_call: TRBD1
j_call: TRBJ2-7
clone_size: NA
cdr3_length: 15

cdr3_nt: TGCGCCAGCAGCTTACGGCGAGGTAATGAAAAACTGTTTTTT
cdr3_aa: CASSLRRGNEKLFF
v_call: TRBV5-1
d_call: NA
j_call: TRBJ1-4
clone_size: few
cdr3_length: 14

cdr3_nt: TGCAGTGGGGACAGATACAATGAGCAGTTCTTC
cdr3_aa: CSGDRYNEQFF
v_call: TRBV20-1
d_call: TRBD1
j_call: TRBJ2-1
clone_size: NA
cdr3_length: 11

cdr3_nt: TGTGCCAGTAAGTTTAGGGACAGAGACACTGAAGCTTTCTTT
cdr3_aa: CASKFRDRDTEAFF
v_call: TRBV19
d_call: TRBD1
j_call: TRBJ1-1
clone_size: NA
cdr3_length: 14

cdr3_nt: TGTGCCAGCAGCCAAATCGCAGGGGGCTACGAGCAGTACTTC
cdr3_aa: CASSQIAGGYEQYF
v_call: TRBV3-1/TRBV3-2
d_call: TRBD1
j_call: TRBJ2-7
clone_size: NA
cdr3_length: 14

cdr3_nt: TGCGCCAGCAGCTCACTAGGACAGGGGGCAAAGACCCAGTACTTC
cdr3_aa: CASSSLGQGAKTQYF
v_call: TRBV5-1
d_call: TRBD1
j_call: TRBJ2-5
clone_size: NA
cdr3_length: 15

cdr3_nt: TGTGCCAGCAGCCCCATGGCGTTCCACTCCTACGAGCAGTACTTC
cdr3_aa: CASSPMAFHSYEQYF
v_call: TRBV3-1/TRBV3-2
d_call: NA
j_call: TRBJ2-7
clone_size: few
cdr3_length: 15

cdr3_nt: TGTGCCAGCAGCTTGGCGGGACTAGCGGGATACAATGAGCAGTTCTTC
cdr3_aa: CASSLAGLAGYNEQFF
v_call: TRBV5-6
d_call: TRBD2
j_call: TRBJ2-1
clone_size: NA
cdr3_length: 16

cdr3_nt: TGTGCCAGCAGCCGCAACCTCTGGGAGACCCAGTACTTC
cdr3_aa: CASSRNLWETQYF
v_call: TRBV11-1
d_call: NA
j_call: TRBJ2-5
clone_size: NA
cdr3_length: 13

cdr3_nt: TGTGCCACCAGTGATTCCGTAGCGGGAGGCCGGGGTGGTACGCAGTATTTT
cdr3_aa: CATSDSVAGGRGGTQYF
v_call: TRBV24-1
d_call: TRBD2
j_call: TRBJ2-3
clone_size: NA
cdr3_length: 17

cdr3_nt: TGCAGCGTTGCAGTGGACGGAATCTATGGCTACACCTTC
cdr3_aa: CSVAVDGIYGYTF
v_call: TRBV29-1
d_call: NA
j_call: TRBJ1-2
clone_size: NA
cdr3_length: 13

cdr3_nt: TGTGCCAGCGGGCGGGACTCCTACGAGCAGTACTTC
cdr3_aa: CASGRDSYEQYF
v_call: TRBV7-3
d_call: NA
j_call: TRBJ2-7
clone_size: NA
cdr3_length: 12

cdr3_nt: TGTGCCAGCAGCTTAGGGGGACTAGCGGCCCTATACAATGAGCAGTTCTTC
cdr3_aa: CASSLGGLAALYNEQFF
v_call: TRBV13
d_call: TRBD2
j_call: TRBJ2-1
clone_size: NA
cdr3_length: 17

cdr3_nt: TGTGCCAGCAGCGCGCAGCACGGACAGCCTGAAGCTTTCTTT
cdr3_aa: CASSAQHGQPEAFF
v_call: TRBV9
d_call: NA
j_call: TRBJ1-1
clone_size: few
cdr3_length: 14

cdr3_nt: TGCAGTGCTAGTTGGGACAGGGCGAGCGAGCAGTACTTC
cdr3_aa: CSASWDRASEQYF
v_call: TRBV20-1
d_call: TRBD1
j_call: TRBJ2-7
clone_size: NA
cdr3_length: 13

cdr3_nt: TGTGCCAGTACTGCCGGGACAGGGCAGTTCTTC
cdr3_aa: CASTAGTGQFF
v_call: TRBV19
d_call: TRBD1
j_call: TRBJ2-1
clone_size: once
cdr3_length: 11

cdr3_nt: TGTGCCAGCAGCTTAGACTCGTCCTACGAGCAGTACTTC
cdr3_aa: CASSLDSSYEQYF
v_call: TRBV11-3
d_call: NA
j_call: TRBJ2-7
clone_size: NA
cdr3_length: 13

cdr3_nt: TGTGCCACGGGGACAGGGGTAGGCTACGAGCAGTACTTC
cdr3_aa: CATGTGVGYEQYF
v_call: TRBV24-1
d_call: TRBD1
j_call: TRBJ2-7
clone_size: once
cdr3_length: 13

cdr3_nt: TGTGCCAGCGGGTATGGACAGGACACTAACTATGGCTACACCTTC
cdr3_aa: CASGYGQDTNYGYTF
v_call: TRBV5-6
d_call: TRBD1
j_call: TRBJ1-2
clone_size: NA
cdr3_length: 15

cdr3_nt: TGTGCCACCAGCAGAGACCAACCGACTATTGATTCACCCCTCCACTTT
cdr3_aa: CATSRDQPTIDSPLHF
v_call: TRBV15
d_call: NA
j_call: TRBJ1-6
clone_size: NA
cdr3_length: 16

cdr3_nt: TGTGCCAGCAGCCAAGATAAGACTAGCGGGAGGTCCCGCTCCTACAATGAGCAGTTCTTC
cdr3_aa: CASSQDKTSGRSRSYNEQFF
v_call: TRBV3-1/TRBV3-2
d_call: TRBD2
j_call: TRBJ2-1
clone_size: NA
cdr3_length: 20

cdr3_nt: TGTGCCAGCAGCGCCCGAGCGGGAGGATTCAATGAGCAGTTCTTC
cdr3_aa: CASSARAGGFNEQFF
v_call: TRBV25-1
d_call: TRBD2
j_call: TRBJ2-1
clone_size: NA
cdr3_length: 15

cdr3_nt: TGTGCCAGCAGCCAAGAAGCCACTACTTATAATGAAAAACTGTTTTTT
cdr3_aa: CASSQEATTYNEKLFF
v_call: TRBV14
d_call: NA
j_call: TRBJ1-4
clone_size: NA
cdr3_length: 16

cdr3_nt: TGTGCCAGCAGTCTTACTTCTAGCACAGATACGCAGTATTTT
cdr3_aa: CASSLTSSTDTQYF
v_call: TRBV6-2/TRBV6-3
d_call: NA
j_call: TRBJ2-3
clone_size: few
cdr3_length: 14

cdr3_nt: TGTGCCAGCAGTTACGACAGGATCAATGAAAAACTGTTTTTT
cdr3_aa: CASSYDRINEKLFF
v_call: TRBV6-5
d_call: NA
j_call: TRBJ1-4
clone_size: NA
cdr3_length: 14

cdr3_nt: TGCGCCAGCAGCCCCGGACAGGGCTATGGAAACACCATATATTTT
cdr3_aa: CASSPGQGYGNTIYF
v_call: TRBV5-1
d_call: TRBD1
j_call: TRBJ1-3
clone_size: NA
cdr3_length: 15

cdr3_nt: TGTGCCAGCTCACCACCCACCAGACAGCAGTACTTC
cdr3_aa: CASSPPTRQQYF
v_call: TRBV18
d_call: NA
j_call: TRBJ2-7
clone_size: NA
cdr3_length: 12

cdr3_nt: TGTGCCAGTAGTAAGGACCGATTGGGAGACTATGGCTACACCTTC
cdr3_aa: CASSKDRLGDYGYTF
v_call: TRBV19
d_call: NA
j_call: TRBJ1-2
clone_size: once
cdr3_length: 15

cdr3_nt: TGCGCCAGCCGGACCGGACAGAACTCTGGAAACACCATATATTTT
cdr3_aa: CASRTGQNSGNTIYF
v_call: TRBV10-2
d_call: NA
j_call: TRBJ1-3
clone_size: NA
cdr3_length: 15

cdr3_nt: TGTGCCAGCAGTGCACTAGCGGGAGGGCCGAACAATGAGCAGTTCTTC
cdr3_aa: CASSALAGGPNNEQFF
v_call: TRBV25-1
d_call: TRBD2
j_call: TRBJ2-1
clone_size: NA
cdr3_length: 16

cdr3_nt: TGTGCCAGCAGTTTACGTCCCGACAGGGCCAACTATGGCTACACCTTC
cdr3_aa: CASSLRPDRANYGYTF
v_call: TRBV27
d_call: TRBD1
j_call: TRBJ1-2
clone_size: once
cdr3_length: 16

cdr3_nt: TGTGCCAGCGTAGACAGGCCCGGGAAGTCCTACAATGAGCAGTTCTTC
cdr3_aa: CASVDRPGKSYNEQFF
v_call: TRBV28
d_call: NA
j_call: TRBJ2-1
clone_size: NA
cdr3_length: 16

cdr3_nt: TGTGCCATCAGTGGCCCAGGAGGCCTCTATGGCTACACCTTC
cdr3_aa: CAISGPGGLYGYTF
v_call: TRBV10-3
d_call: NA
j_call: TRBJ1-2
clone_size: NA
cdr3_length: 14

cdr3_nt: TGTGCCAGCAGTTTCCGGAGACAGGGGACTGAAGCTTTCTTT
cdr3_aa: CASSFRRQGTEAFF
v_call: TRBV27
d_call: TRBD1
j_call: TRBJ1-1
clone_size: NA
cdr3_length: 14

cdr3_nt: TGTGCCAGTAGTACACCGGGACAGGGGCTTCCCTACGAGCAGTACTTC
cdr3_aa: CASSTPGQGLPYEQYF
v_call: TRBV19
d_call: TRBD1
j_call: TRBJ2-7
clone_size: NA
cdr3_length: 16

cdr3_nt: TGTGCCAGCACTCGGTTCGGACAGAACGATGAGCAGTTCTTC
cdr3_aa: CASTRFGQNDEQFF
v_call: TRBV6-4
d_call: NA
j_call: TRBJ2-1
clone_size: NA
cdr3_length: 14

cdr3_nt: TGTGCCAGCCCCACCCCGGGACAGAGCTCTGGGGCCAACGTCCTGACTTTC
cdr3_aa: CASPTPGQSSGANVLTF
v_call: TRBV6-4
d_call: TRBD1
j_call: TRBJ2-6
clone_size: NA
cdr3_length: 17

cdr3_nt: TGTGCCAGCAGCCGCGGGGCAGCTGAGCAGTTCTTC
cdr3_aa: CASSRGAAEQFF
v_call: TRBV7-3
d_call: NA
j_call: TRBJ2-1
clone_size: NA
cdr3_length: 12

cdr3_nt: TGTGCCAGCAGTACAGCGGGAGTCGCCTCCTACGAGCAGTACTTC
cdr3_aa: CASSTAGVASYEQYF
v_call: TRBV28
d_call: TRBD2
j_call: TRBJ2-7
clone_size: NA
cdr3_length: 15

cdr3_nt: TGCAGCGTTGAAGATCAGGGACTAGCGGGAGTCGCCGAGCAGTACTTC
cdr3_aa: CSVEDQGLAGVAEQYF
v_call: TRBV29-1
d_call: TRBD2
j_call: TRBJ2-7
clone_size: NA
cdr3_length: 16

cdr3_nt: TGTGCCAGTAGTACCCGACTCGCTGACACCATATATTTT
cdr3_aa: CASSTRLADTIYF
v_call: TRBV19
d_call: NA
j_call: TRBJ1-3
clone_size: NA
cdr3_length: 13

cdr3_nt: TGTGCCAGCAGCTTAGACGGGGGCTCTGGGCTTTCCAGCACGCATTTT
cdr3_aa: CASSLDGGSGLSSTHF
v_call: TRBV7-3
d_call: NA
j_call: TRBJ2-3
clone_size: NA
cdr3_length: 16